The rows below give T cell receptor beta chains drawn from one sample of a study of CD8 T cells in Susac syndrome. One entry per CDR3 protein, called by TCRdb with MiXCR from the immunoSEQ multiplex PCR reads. The profile shows under 85,000 distinct CDR3 sequences, over 85% of them singletons. Sequencing was done on a sample of CD8+ T cells from PBMCs. These receptors all come from a human donor with Susac syndrome. CDR3s include the opening cysteine and the closing phenylalanine or tryptophan. D genes are given only for firm matches. Part of the rows lack a size; the others show once, few, many or a class for expanded clones.

>-|TRBJ2-6|TRBV3-1|-|15
CASSRDSSGANVLTF
TGTGCCAGCAGCCGGGATAGCTCTGGGGCCAACGTCCTGACTTTC
>-|TRBJ1-1|TRBV4-3|-|15
CASSQDLTQNTEAFF
TGCGCCAGCAGCCAAGATCTGACCCAGAACACTGAAGCTTTCTTT
>-|TRBJ1-1|TRBV4-1|-|15
CASARFSTDYTEAFF
TGCGCCAGCGCAAGATTCTCGACGGACTACACTGAAGCTTTCTTT
>-|TRBJ2-1|TRBV27|-|14
CASAGVIRYNEQFF
TGTGCCAGCGCCGGAGTGATTCGCTACAATGAGCAGTTCTTC
>TRBD2|TRBJ2-3|TRBV9|-|16
CASSVASGPSTDTQYF
TGTGCCAGCAGCGTAGCTAGCGGCCCTAGCACAGATACGCAGTATTTT
>-|TRBJ2-6|TRBV7-9|-|17
CASSLADGGHRANVLTF
TGTGCCAGCAGCCTCGCAGACGGGGGACATAGGGCCAACGTCCTGACTTTC
>-|TRBJ1-1|TRBV5-4|-|14
CASSLGPENTEAFF
TGTGCCAGCAGCTTGGGGCCCGAGAACACTGAAGCTTTCTTT
>-|TRBJ2-3|TRBV20-1|-|15
CSANDLGVSTDTQYF
TGCAGTGCAAACGACTTAGGGGTTAGCACAGATACGCAGTATTTT
>-|TRBJ2-2|TRBV4-2|-|17
CASSQENLAQNTGELFF
TGTGCCAGCAGCCAAGAAAATCTAGCGCAGAACACCGGGGAGCTGTTTTTT
>-|TRBJ2-7|TRBV28|-|14
CASSPLRDNYEQYF
TGTGCCAGCAGTCCATTGAGGGACAATTACGAGCAGTACTTC
>-|TRBJ2-7|TRBV7-9|once|14
CASSLAGQTYEQYF
TGTGCCAGCAGCTTAGCGGGTCAGACCTACGAGCAGTACTTC
>-|TRBJ1-5|TRBV6-1|few|13
CASSFVTYQPQHF
TGTGCCAGCAGTTTCGTCACCTATCAGCCCCAGCATTTT
>-|TRBJ2-1|TRBV4-3|-|16
CASSQDAGSSYNEQFF
TGCGCCAGCAGCCAAGATGCCGGGAGCTCCTACAATGAGCAGTTCTTC
>-|TRBJ1-1|TRBV30|-|10
CACQNTEAFF
TGTGCCTGTCAAAACACTGAAGCTTTCTTT
>-|TRBJ2-3|TRBV15|once|15
CATSREQDSTDTQYF
TGTGCCACCAGCAGAGAACAGGACAGTACAGATACGCAGTATTTT
>TRBD1|TRBJ2-1|TRBV14|once|15
CASSQGNRGYNEQFF
TGTGCCAGCAGCCAAGGAAACAGGGGTTACAATGAGCAGTTCTTC
>TRBD2|TRBJ2-7|TRBV28|-|14
CASSLLAGGYEQYF
TGTGCCAGCAGTCTTTTAGCGGGAGGGTACGAGCAGTACTTC
>TRBD1|TRBJ2-2|TRBV3-1|-|15
CASSPGTGITGELFF
TGTGCCAGCAGCCCCGGGACAGGGATCACCGGGGAGCTGTTTTTT
>-|TRBJ1-2|TRBV29-1|-|12
CSVEGGPYGYTF
TGCAGCGTTGAAGGGGGACCGTATGGCTACACCTTC
>-|TRBJ2-1|TRBV6-2/TRBV6-3|-|13
CASSRLDYNEQFF
TGTGCCAGCAGTCGACTGGACTACAATGAGCAGTTCTTC
>-|TRBJ2-7|TRBV7-9|-|12
CASSLARVEQYF
TGTGCCAGCAGCTTAGCCAGGGTCGAGCAGTACTTC
>TRBD2|TRBJ2-7|TRBV4-1|once|15
CASSQETSGTYEQYF
TGCGCCAGCAGCCAAGAGACTAGCGGGACCTACGAGCAGTACTTC
>TRBD1|TRBJ2-5|TRBV27|once|16
CASSDLAGGSQETQYF
TGTGCCAGCAGCGACCTCGCAGGGGGCTCGCAAGAGACCCAGTACTTC
>TRBD1|TRBJ2-5|TRBV12-3/TRBV12-4|once|17
CASSYIPPGQSQETQYF
TGTGCCAGCAGTTATATTCCTCCGGGACAGAGTCAAGAGACCCAGTACTTC
>TRBD2|TRBJ2-7|TRBV3-1|-|15
CASSQTAGGSYEQYF
TGTGCCAGCAGCCAAACTGCGGGAGGCTCCTACGAGCAGTACTTC
>-|TRBJ2-3|TRBV15|-|13
CATASFFGGTQYF
TGTGCCACCGCGTCGTTCTTTGGAGGTACGCAGTATTTT
>TRBD1|TRBJ2-3|TRBV7-8|-|17
CASSLDPGTGSTDTQYF
TGTGCCAGCAGCTTAGACCCCGGGACAGGGTCCACAGATACGCAGTATTTT
>-|TRBJ1-1|TRBV28|-|13
CASSRPLNTEAFF
TGTGCCAGCAGCCGCCCCCTGAACACTGAAGCTTTCTTT
>TRBD1|TRBJ1-1|TRBV28|-|13
CASSDRGQIEAFF
TGTGCCAGCAGTGACAGGGGGCAAATTGAAGCTTTCTTT
>-|TRBJ2-5|TRBV4-2|-|13
CASSQGREETQYF
TGTGCCAGCAGCCAAGGTCGGGAAGAGACCCAGTACTTC
>-|TRBJ2-7|TRBV20-1|-|13
CSAQGPNSYEQYF
TGCAGTGCGCAGGGACCCAACTCCTACGAGCAGTACTTC
>-|TRBJ1-1|TRBV12-3/TRBV12-4|-|10
CASSFLEAFF
TGTGCCAGCAGTTTCCTTGAAGCTTTCTTT
>-|TRBJ2-1|TRBV13|-|14
CASSIPGNDNEQFF
TGTGCCAGCAGCATCCCCGGGAACGACAATGAGCAGTTCTTC
>-|TRBJ1-1|TRBV20-1|-|13
CSARAEGDTEAFF
TGCAGTGCTAGAGCCGAGGGGGATACTGAAGCTTTCTTT
>TRBD2|TRBJ2-1|TRBV5-1|-|15
CASSLRTSGYNEQFF
TGCGCCAGCAGCTTAAGGACTAGCGGTTACAATGAGCAGTTCTTC
>-|TRBJ2-1|TRBV27|-|13
CASSFGEVNEQFF
TGTGCCAGCAGTTTTGGAGAGGTTAATGAGCAGTTCTTC
>-|TRBJ1-2|TRBV27|few|13
CASSSDSNYGYTF
TGTGCCAGCAGTTCGGACTCTAACTATGGCTACACCTTC
>-|TRBJ2-5|TRBV29-1|-|14
CSVERLTTGETQYF
TGCAGCGTTGAACGTTTGACTACAGGGGAGACCCAGTACTTC
>TRBD2|TRBJ2-1|TRBV5-4|-|15
CASSFGSGIVGEQFF
TGTGCCAGCAGCTTTGGTAGCGGGATAGTTGGTGAGCAGTTCTTC
>-|TRBJ1-2|TRBV18|-|13
CASSPQDPYGYTF
TGTGCCAGCTCACCCCAGGACCCCTATGGCTACACCTTC
>TRBD1|TRBJ1-4|TRBV5-4|-|15
CASSYLGQGNEKLFF
TGTGCCAGCAGCTACCTCGGACAGGGAAACGAAAAACTGTTTTTT
>-|TRBJ1-3|TRBV30|-|15
CAWSGEVDSGNTIYF
TGTGCCTGGAGCGGGGAGGTCGACTCTGGAAACACCATATATTTT
>-|TRBJ1-5|TRBV28|-|13
CASNQGKGQPQHF
TGTGCCAGCAACCAGGGCAAAGGTCAGCCCCAGCATTTT
>-|TRBJ2-1|TRBV7-2|-|15
CASSLGVGSSYEQFF
TGTGCCAGCAGCTTAGGAGTGGGGAGCTCCTACGAGCAGTTCTTC
>-|TRBJ1-2|TRBV5-1|-|12
CASSTSADGYTF
TGCGCCAGCAGCACGTCCGCGGATGGCTACACCTTC
>TRBD1|TRBJ2-5|TRBV6-6|-|15
CASSATGTVQETQYF
TGTGCCAGCAGTGCCACCGGGACAGTCCAAGAGACCCAGTACTTC
>-|TRBJ2-7|TRBV19|-|11
CASSIDHEQYF
TGTGCCAGTAGTATTGACCACGAGCAGTACTTC
>-|TRBJ1-6|TRBV25-1|-|14
CASSAWEGDSPLHF
TGTGCCAGCAGTGCCTGGGAGGGGGATTCACCCCTCCACTTT
>-|TRBJ1-4|TRBV30|-|15
CAWSTGTSGHEKLFF
TGTGCCTGGAGTACCGGGACGTCAGGACATGAAAAATTGTTTTTT